The present T cell receptor (beta chain) was sequenced within a study of T cell changes during pregnancy in multiple sclerosis. The table came from immunoSEQ multiplex PCR; TCRdb's copy has only in-frame clones and leaves some out. Among around 96,000 clones listed, approximately 92% were seen once. This clonotype was obtained from a female donor with multiple sclerosis, enrolled in a pregnancy study. The sample was peripheral blood, taken in the first trimester of pregnancy.

CDR3 region: CASSPGQKNYGYTF. In nucleotides, the CDR3 is TGTGCCAGCTCCCCGGGTCAGAAGAACTATGGCTACACCTTC. The rearrangement uses TRBV18 and TRBJ1-2; D gene ambiguous. Per germline, CDR1 KGHSH and CDR2 LQKENI. CDR3 length equals 14 residues. V lost 6 bases and J 2 bases, leaving 13 bases between the germline ends.